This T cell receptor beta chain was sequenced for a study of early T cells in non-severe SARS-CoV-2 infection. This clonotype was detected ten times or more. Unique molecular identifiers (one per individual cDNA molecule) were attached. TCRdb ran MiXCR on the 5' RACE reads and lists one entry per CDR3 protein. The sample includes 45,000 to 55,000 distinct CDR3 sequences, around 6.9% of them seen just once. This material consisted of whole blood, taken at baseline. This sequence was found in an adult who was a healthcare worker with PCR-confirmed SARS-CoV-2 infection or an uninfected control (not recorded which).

Here the CDR3 reads CASSLRGGGQSYEQYF. As DNA, the CDR3 is TGTGCCAGCAGCTTAAGGGGAGGGGGTCAGTCCTACGAGCAGTACTTC. The V and J genes are TRBV7-2 and TRBJ2-7; maybe TRBD2 (7 bases). CDR1 and CDR2 from the germline V gene are SGHTA and FQGNSA. CDR3 length: 16 residues. V dropped 2 bases and J dropped 1 base, with 15 bases sitting between them. The complete variable domain, with remaining parts taken from reference TRBV7-2 and TRBJ2-7, reads GAGVSQSPSNKVTEKGKDVELRCDPISGHTALYWYRQSLGQGLEFLIYFQGNSAPDKSGLPSDRFSAERTGGSVSTLTIQRTQQEDSAVYLCASSLRGGGQSYEQYFGPGTRLTVT.